Following are 9 T cell receptor beta chains from one sample sequenced in a study of blood T cell repertoires in COVID-19. Here immunoSEQ multiplex PCR was the method, and the copy in TCRdb shows in-frame clones only, minus some. Among about 320,000 clones listed, 90% to 95% were seen once. Source material: PBMCs or T cells enriched from blood (not recorded which). All receptors derive from a woman aged 25 to 39 who had been exposed to COVID-19.

CDR3 DNA: TGTGCCAGCAGCTCAGGGGGAGTTTATCAGCCCCAGCATTTT. Translated: CASSSGGVYQPQHF. The genes are TRBV5-4 and TRBJ1-5; 7 bases map to TRBD1. The J segment lost 5 bases and the V segment lost 3 bases, leaving 5 bases of the junction unmatched. Germline V gene lookup returns CDR1 SGHNT and CDR2 YYREEE (reference sequence). This CDR3 region has 14 residues.

The genes are TRBV4-3 and TRBJ1-4; perhaps TRBD1 as D (6 bases). Germline values: CDR1 LGHNA, CDR2 YSLEER. CDR3 length: 20 residues. V was cut by 0 bases and J by 4 bases, with 24 bases left in between. The CDR3 here is CASSQDFHLAAYRDNEKLFF. The CDR3 nucleotides are TGCGCCAGCAGCCAAGATTTCCATTTAGCTGCATACAGGGATAATGAAAAACTGTTTTTT.

This chain uses TRBV19 with TRBJ1-6; possible D gene TRBD1, 5 bases. The CDR3 contains 17 residues. V shed 6 bases and J shed 0 bases, with 15 bases lying between them. CDR1 is LNHDA and CDR2 is SQIVND in the germline V gene (reference sequence). Here the CDR3 DNA reads TGTGCCAGTAGATCGCAGGGAACTCGCTCCTATAATTCACCCCTCCACTTT. The encoded protein is CASRSQGTRSYNSPLHF.

V usage is TRBV7-2 and J usage is TRBJ2-3; TRBD2 might be the D (5 bases). The CDR3 covers 13 residues. The ends were cut back, 3 bases at V and 4 bases at J, with 8 bases in the middle. Germline assignment: CDR1 SGHTA and CDR2 FQGNSA. The CDR3 loop is CASSLPGSDTQYF. In nucleotides, the CDR3 is TGTGCCAGCAGCTTGCCGGGGTCAGATACGCAGTATTTT.

This clone was detected only a few times. The chain uses TRBV5-1 and TRBJ2-7; 7 nucleotides match TRBD1. CDR1 is SGHRS and CDR2 is YFSETQ in the germline V gene. The CDR3 length is 13 residues. The trim removed 4 bases at V and 3 bases at J, leaving 4 bases unmatched. CDR3 sequence (DNA): TGCGCCAGCAGCCAAGGACAGGACTACGAGCAGTACTTC. It is translated as CASSQGQDYEQYF.

This clone was seen more than once but under ten times. The chain joins TRBV16 to TRBJ1-2; 12 nucleotides agree with TRBD1. Trimming took 4 bases from V and 4 from J; bases not matched to a gene: 7. Germline V gene sequence: CDR1 KGHSY, CDR2 FQNENV. The CDR3 spans 16 residues. DNA of the CDR3: TGTGCCAGCAGCCCGGGGACAGGGGGCGCGGGCTATGGCTACACCTTC. It codes for CASSPGTGGAGYGYTF.

The chain combines TRBV7-9 with TRBJ1-2; D possibly corresponds to TRBD1 (5 bases). The germline CDR1 and CDR2 sequences are SEHNR and FQNEAQ (reference sequence). With 6 bases removed from V and 8 bases from J, the gap between germline ends came to 16 bases. The CDR3 contains 13 residues. The CDR3 reads CASSDVEGLGYTF. The CDR3 bases are TGTGCCAGCAGTGACGTGGAGGGGCTCGGCTACACCTTC.

The chain is built from TRBV7-3 and TRBJ2-1, with 7 bases matching TRBD2. The CDR3 length is 18 residues. The germline V gene has CDR1 SGHTA and CDR2 FQGTGA. V was clipped by 5 bases and J by 2 bases; unmatched bases: 15. This CDR3 reads CASSPSPRGGGTYNEQFF. The CDR3 DNA sequence: TGTGCCAGCAGCCCTTCCCCACGCGGGGGAGGTACCTACAATGAGCAGTTCTTC.

This chain links TRBV9 with TRBJ1-4, with TRBD1 matching 7 bases. This CDR3 is built from 15 residues. The V segment lost 4 bases and the J segment 2 bases; nucleotides outside the gene matches: 5. Looked up from germline, CDR1 is SGDLS and CDR2 is YYNGEE. The CDR3 loop is CASSTLQGTNEKLFF. DNA for the CDR3: TGTGCCAGCAGCACCTTACAGGGGACTAATGAAAAACTGTTTTTT.